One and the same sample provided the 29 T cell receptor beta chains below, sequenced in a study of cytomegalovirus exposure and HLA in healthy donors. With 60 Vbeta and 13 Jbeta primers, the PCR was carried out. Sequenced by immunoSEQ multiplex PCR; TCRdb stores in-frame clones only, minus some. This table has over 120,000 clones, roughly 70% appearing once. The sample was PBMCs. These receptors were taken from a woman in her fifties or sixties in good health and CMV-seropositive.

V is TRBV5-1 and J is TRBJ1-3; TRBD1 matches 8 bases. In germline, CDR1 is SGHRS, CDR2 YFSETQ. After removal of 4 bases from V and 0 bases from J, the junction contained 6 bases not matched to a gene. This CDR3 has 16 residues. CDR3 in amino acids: CASSGPRGLSGNTIYF. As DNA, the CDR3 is TGCGCCAGCAGCGGACCCAGGGGGCTCTCTGGAAACACCATATATTTT.

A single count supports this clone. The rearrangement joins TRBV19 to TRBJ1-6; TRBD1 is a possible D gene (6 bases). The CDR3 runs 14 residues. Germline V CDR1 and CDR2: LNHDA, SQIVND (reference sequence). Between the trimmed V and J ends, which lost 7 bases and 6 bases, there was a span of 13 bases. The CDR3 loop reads CASTYGQTNSPLHF. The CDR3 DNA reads TGTGCCAGTACCTACGGACAGACTAATTCACCCCTCCACTTT.

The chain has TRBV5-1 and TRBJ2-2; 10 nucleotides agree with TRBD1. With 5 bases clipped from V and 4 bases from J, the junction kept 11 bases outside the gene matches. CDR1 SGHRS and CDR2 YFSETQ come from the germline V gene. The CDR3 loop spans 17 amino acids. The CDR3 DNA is TGCGCCAGCAGGGCCGGGACAGGGGCGCTGAGCACCGGGGAGCTGTTTTTT. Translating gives CASRAGTGALSTGELFF.

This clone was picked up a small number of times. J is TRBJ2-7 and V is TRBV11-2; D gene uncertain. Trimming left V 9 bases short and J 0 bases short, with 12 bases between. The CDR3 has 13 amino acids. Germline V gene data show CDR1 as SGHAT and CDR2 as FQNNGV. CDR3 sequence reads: CASSPRISYEQYF. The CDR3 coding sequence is TGTGCCAGTAGTCCTCGCATCTCCTACGAGCAGTACTTC.

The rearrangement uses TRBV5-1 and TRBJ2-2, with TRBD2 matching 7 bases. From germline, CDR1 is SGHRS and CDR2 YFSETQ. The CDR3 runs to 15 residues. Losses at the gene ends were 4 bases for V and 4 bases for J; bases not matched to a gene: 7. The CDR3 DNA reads TGCGCCAGCAGCATGGTAGCGGGTGCCACCGGGGAGCTGTTTTTT. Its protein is CASSMVAGATGELFF.

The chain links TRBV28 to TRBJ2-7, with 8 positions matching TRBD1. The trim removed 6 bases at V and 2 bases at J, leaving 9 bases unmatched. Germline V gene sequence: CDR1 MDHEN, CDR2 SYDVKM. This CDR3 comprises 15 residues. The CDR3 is CASRRGTGPPYEQYF. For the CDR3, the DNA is TGTGCCAGCAGACGAGGGACAGGTCCTCCCTACGAGCAGTACTTC.

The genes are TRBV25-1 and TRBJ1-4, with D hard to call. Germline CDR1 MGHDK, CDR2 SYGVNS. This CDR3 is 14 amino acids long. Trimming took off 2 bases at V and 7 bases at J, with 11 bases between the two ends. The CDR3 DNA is TGTGCCAGCAGTGAAGGGCAGCCTCGTGAAAAACTGTTTTTT. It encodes CASSEGQPREKLFF.

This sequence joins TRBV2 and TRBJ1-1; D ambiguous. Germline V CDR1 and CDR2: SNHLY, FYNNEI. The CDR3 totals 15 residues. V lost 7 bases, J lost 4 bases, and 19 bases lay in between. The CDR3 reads CASISSEGLGTEAFF. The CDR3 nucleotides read TGTGCCAGCATTTCTTCGGAGGGCCTGGGCACTGAAGCTTTCTTT.

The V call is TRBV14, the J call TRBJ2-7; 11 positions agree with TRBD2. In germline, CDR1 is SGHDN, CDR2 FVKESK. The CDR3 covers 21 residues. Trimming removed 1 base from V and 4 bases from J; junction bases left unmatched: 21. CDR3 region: CASSQGFGRQSSSGRNYEQYF. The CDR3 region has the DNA TGTGCCAGCAGCCAAGGGTTCGGGAGACAGAGCTCTAGCGGGAGGAATTACGAGCAGTACTTC.

CDR3 DNA sequence: TGCGCCAGCAGCTCTTCCTGGGGGGGCTACGAGCAGTACTTC. As protein: CASSSSWGGYEQYF. The V gene is TRBV5-1, the J gene TRBJ2-7, with TRBD2 matching 7 bases. CDR3 length: 14 amino acids. Germline-derived CDR1 and CDR2 are SGHRS and YFSETQ. J lost 3 bases, V lost 3 bases, and 6 bases had no gene match.

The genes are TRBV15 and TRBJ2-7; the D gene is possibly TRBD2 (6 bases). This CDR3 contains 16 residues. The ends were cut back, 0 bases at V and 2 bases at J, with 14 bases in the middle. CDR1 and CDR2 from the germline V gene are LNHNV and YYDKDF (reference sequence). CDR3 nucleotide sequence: TGTGCCACCAGCAGAGAGGGGGGAGTAGCCCCCTACGAGCAGTACTTC. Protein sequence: CATSREGGVAPYEQYF.

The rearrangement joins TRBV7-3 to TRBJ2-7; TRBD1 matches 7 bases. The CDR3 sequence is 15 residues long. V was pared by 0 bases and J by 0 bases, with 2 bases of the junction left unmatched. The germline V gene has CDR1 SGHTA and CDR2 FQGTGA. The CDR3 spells CASSLTGGSSYEQYF. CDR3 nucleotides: TGTGCCAGCAGCTTAACAGGGGGCAGCTCCTACGAGCAGTACTTC.

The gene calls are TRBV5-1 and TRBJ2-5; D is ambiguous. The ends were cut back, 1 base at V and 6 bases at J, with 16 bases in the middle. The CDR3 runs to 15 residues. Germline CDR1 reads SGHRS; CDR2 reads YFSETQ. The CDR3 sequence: CASSLFNAYPKTQYF. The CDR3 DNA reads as TGCGCCAGCAGCTTGTTCAACGCCTACCCCAAGACCCAGTACTTC.

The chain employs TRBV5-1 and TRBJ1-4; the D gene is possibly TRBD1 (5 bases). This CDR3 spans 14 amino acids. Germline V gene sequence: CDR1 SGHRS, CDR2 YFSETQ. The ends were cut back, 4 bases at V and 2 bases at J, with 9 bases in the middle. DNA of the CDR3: TGCGCCAGCAGCCTCCAGGGTACTAATGAAAAACTGTTTTTT. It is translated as CASSLQGTNEKLFF.

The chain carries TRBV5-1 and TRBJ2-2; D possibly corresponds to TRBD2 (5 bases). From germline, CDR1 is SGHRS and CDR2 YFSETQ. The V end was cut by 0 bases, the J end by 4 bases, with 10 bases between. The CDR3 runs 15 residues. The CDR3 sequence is CASSLAPSGTGELFF. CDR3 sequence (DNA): TGCGCCAGCAGCTTGGCCCCCAGCGGCACCGGGGAGCTGTTTTTT. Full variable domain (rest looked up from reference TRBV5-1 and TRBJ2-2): KAGVTQTPRYLIKTRGQQVTLSCSPISGHRSVSWYQQTPGQGLQFLFEYFSETQRNKGNFPGRFSGRQFSNSRSEMNVSTLELGDSALYLCASSLAPSGTGELFFGEGSRLTVL.

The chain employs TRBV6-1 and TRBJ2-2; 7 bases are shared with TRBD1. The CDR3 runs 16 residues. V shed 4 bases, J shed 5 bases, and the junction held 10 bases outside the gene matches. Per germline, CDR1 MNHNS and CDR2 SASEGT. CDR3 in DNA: TGTGCCAGCAGTGCCTCCCGGACAGGCCTAACCGGGGAGCTGTTTTTT. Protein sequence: CASSASRTGLTGELFF.

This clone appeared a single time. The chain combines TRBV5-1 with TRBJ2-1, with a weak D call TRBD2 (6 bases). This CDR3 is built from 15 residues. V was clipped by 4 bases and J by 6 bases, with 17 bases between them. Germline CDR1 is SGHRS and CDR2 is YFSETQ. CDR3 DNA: TGCGCCAGCAGCCCCGGGACTCCGACCGTCAATGAGCAGTTCTTC. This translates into CASSPGTPTVNEQFF.

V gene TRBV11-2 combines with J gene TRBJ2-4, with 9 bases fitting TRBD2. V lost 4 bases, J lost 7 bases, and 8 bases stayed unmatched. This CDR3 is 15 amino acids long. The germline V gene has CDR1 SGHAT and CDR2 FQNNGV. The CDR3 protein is CASSYGSGSRNIQYF. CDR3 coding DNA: TGTGCCAGCAGCTATGGTAGCGGGAGTAGGAACATTCAGTACTTC.

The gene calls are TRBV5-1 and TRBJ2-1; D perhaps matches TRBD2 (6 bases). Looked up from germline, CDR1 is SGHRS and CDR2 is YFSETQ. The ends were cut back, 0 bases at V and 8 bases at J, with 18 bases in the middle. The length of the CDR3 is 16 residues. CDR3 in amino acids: CASSLGGKAGIDEQFF. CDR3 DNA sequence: TGCGCCAGCAGCTTGGGAGGTAAAGCGGGTATAGATGAGCAGTTCTTC.

The CDR3 sequence is CASSRQGPNTEAFF. The CDR3, as DNA: TGTGCCAGCAGCCGGCAGGGGCCAAACACTGAAGCTTTCTTT. The chain links TRBV11-3 to TRBJ1-1, with D tentatively TRBD1 (6 bases). The CDR3 has 14 amino acids. Germline V CDR1 and CDR2: SGHNT, YENEEA. Trimming shortened V by 5 bases and J by 2 bases, and 12 bases separated the two germline ends.

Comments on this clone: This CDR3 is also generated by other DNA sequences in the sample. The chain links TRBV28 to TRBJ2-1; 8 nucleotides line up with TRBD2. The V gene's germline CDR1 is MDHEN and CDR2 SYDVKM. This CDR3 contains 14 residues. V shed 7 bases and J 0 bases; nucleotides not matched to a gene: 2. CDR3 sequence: CASKSGSSYNEQFF. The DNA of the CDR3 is TGTGCCAGCAAAAGCGGGAGCTCCTACAATGAGCAGTTCTTC.

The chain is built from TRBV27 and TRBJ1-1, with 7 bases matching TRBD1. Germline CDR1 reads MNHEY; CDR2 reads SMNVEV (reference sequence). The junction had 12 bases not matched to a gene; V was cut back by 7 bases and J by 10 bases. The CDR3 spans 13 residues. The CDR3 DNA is TGTGCCAGCAAAAGAGGGAAGACAGGGCGAGCTTTCTTT. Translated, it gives CASKRGKTGRAFF.

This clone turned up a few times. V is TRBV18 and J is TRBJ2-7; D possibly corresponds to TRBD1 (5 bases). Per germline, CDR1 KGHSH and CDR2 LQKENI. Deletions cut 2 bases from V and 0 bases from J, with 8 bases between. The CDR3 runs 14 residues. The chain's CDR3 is CASSPGASSYEQYF. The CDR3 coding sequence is TGTGCCAGCTCACCAGGGGCAAGCTCCTACGAGCAGTACTTC.

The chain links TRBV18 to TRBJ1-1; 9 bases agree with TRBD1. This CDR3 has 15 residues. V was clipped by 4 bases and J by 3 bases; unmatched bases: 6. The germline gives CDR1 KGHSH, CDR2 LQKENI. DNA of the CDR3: TGTGCCAGCTCACTATCGACAGGGGGTGACACTGAAGCTTTCTTT. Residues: CASSLSTGGDTEAFF.

The chain's CDR3 is CSAWTSRNEQFF. The CDR3 DNA reads as TGCAGCGCGTGGACTAGCCGGAATGAGCAGTTCTTC. This sequence joins TRBV29-1 and TRBJ2-1, with TRBD2 matching 8 bases. CDR3 length equals 12 residues. Germline loops: CDR1 SQVTM, CDR2 ANQGSEA. V shed 7 bases and J 7 bases; nucleotides not matched to a gene: 6.

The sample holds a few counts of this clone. The CDR3 is CSAGQGAIYEQYF. The CDR3 coding sequence is TGCAGCGCAGGACAGGGGGCGATCTACGAGCAGTACTTC. The genes are TRBV29-1 and TRBJ2-7, with 11 positions matching TRBD1. V shed 7 bases and J 3 bases; nucleotides not matched to a gene: 5. This CDR3 spans 13 amino acids. From germline, CDR1 is SQVTM and CDR2 ANQGSEA.

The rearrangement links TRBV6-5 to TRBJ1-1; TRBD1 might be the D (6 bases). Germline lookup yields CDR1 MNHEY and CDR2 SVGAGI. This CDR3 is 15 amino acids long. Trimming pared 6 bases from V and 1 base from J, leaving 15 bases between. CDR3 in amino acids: CASSSSGAGNTEAFF. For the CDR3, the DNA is TGTGCCAGCAGCTCTTCAGGGGCGGGGAACACTGAAGCTTTCTTT.

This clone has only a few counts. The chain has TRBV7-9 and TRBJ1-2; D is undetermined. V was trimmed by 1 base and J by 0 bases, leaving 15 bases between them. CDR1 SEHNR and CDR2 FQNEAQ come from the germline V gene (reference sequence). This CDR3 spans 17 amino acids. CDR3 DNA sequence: TGTGCCAGCAGCTTAGTCCCCCGGGAGGCAGCTAACTATGGCTACACCTTC. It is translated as CASSLVPREAANYGYTF.

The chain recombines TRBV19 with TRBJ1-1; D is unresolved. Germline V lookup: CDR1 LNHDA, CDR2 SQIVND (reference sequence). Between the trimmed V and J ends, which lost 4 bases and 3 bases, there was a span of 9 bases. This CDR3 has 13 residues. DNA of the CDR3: TGTGCCAGTAGTACTCGACGGGACACTGAAGCTTTCTTT. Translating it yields CASSTRRDTEAFF.